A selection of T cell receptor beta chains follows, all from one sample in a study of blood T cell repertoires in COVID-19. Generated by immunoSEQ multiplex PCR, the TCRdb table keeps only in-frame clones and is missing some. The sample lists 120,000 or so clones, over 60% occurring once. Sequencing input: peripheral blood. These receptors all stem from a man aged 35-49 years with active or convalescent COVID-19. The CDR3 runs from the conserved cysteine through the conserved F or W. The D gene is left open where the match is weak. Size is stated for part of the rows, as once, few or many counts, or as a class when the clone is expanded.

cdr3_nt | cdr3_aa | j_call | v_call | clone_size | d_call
TGTGCCAGCAGCTCTGGGACAGGGGGCCGGGTAGATACGCAGTATTTT | CASSSGTGGRVDTQYF | TRBJ2-3 | TRBV7-2 | . | TRBD1
TGTGCCAGCAGTTACTCGGGTCCGGGGACCCAGTACTTC | CASSYSGPGTQYF | TRBJ2-5 | TRBV6-5 | . | .
TGTGCCAGCAGTCCCTTTCGGCGGCGCGGAGAGACCCAGTACTTC | CASSPFRRRGETQYF | TRBJ2-5 | TRBV11-2 | . | .
TGTGCCAGCCAAACGGGACAGGTCGGCACCGGGGAGCTGTTTTTT | CASQTGQVGTGELFF | TRBJ2-2 | TRBV25-1 | few | TRBD1
TGTGCCAGCAGCTCCACAGAGACCCTCACCGCTAACTATGGCTACACCTTC | CASSSTETLTANYGYTF | TRBJ1-2 | TRBV5-6 | . | .
TGCAGCGCTATGGACAGGTCCTCCTACGAGCAGTACTTC | CSAMDRSSYEQYF | TRBJ2-7 | TRBV29-1 | . | TRBD1
TGTGCCAGCAGCCCCCGGGCCGAGGGGGTCGTACACACCTTC | CASSPRAEGVVHTF | TRBJ1-2 | TRBV7-2 | once | .
TGTGCCAGCAGCCCTACCGGGACTAGCGGCACAGATACGCAGTATTTT | CASSPTGTSGTDTQYF | TRBJ2-3 | TRBV5-4 | . | TRBD2
TGTGCCAGCAGCCGAATAGTGGGGGAGGTGGCTAACTATGGCTACACCTTC | CASSRIVGEVANYGYTF | TRBJ1-2 | TRBV6-6 | few | .
TGTGCCAGCTCACCATGGAAGACCGGGACAGGGGCCCACGAGCAGTACTTC | CASSPWKTGTGAHEQYF | TRBJ2-7 | TRBV18 | . | TRBD1
TGTGCCAGCAGGGCGACAGTTAGAAGCACAGATACGCAGTATTTT | CASRATVRSTDTQYF | TRBJ2-3 | TRBV2 | . | .
TGTGCCAGCAGCCAATCTCCAGGGTCGGGCACCGGGGAGCTGTTTTTT | CASSQSPGSGTGELFF | TRBJ2-2 | TRBV3-1/TRBV3-2 | . | .
TGTGCCAGCAGTTACAGGGCAGGGGGCGAAGATCAGCCCCAGCATTTT | CASSYRAGGEDQPQHF | TRBJ1-5 | TRBV6-6 | . | TRBD1
TGCGCCAGCAGCCAAGGACAGAACACTGAAGCTTTCTTT | CASSQGQNTEAFF | TRBJ1-1 | TRBV4-1 | few | .
TGTGCCAGCCGGAACGGGTACAATGAGCAGTTCTTC | CASRNGYNEQFF | TRBJ2-1 | TRBV2 | . | .
TGTGCCAGCAGACCTCGACCCAGGGAGGGCTACGAGCAGTACTTC | CASRPRPREGYEQYF | TRBJ2-7 | TRBV27 | many | TRBD2
TGTGCCAGCAGCCGCTACCTAGGAGCGAACACTGAAGCTTTCTTT | CASSRYLGANTEAFF | TRBJ1-1 | TRBV7-8 | few | .
TGTGCCAGCTCACAAACACAGAACACTGAAGCTTTCTTT | CASSQTQNTEAFF | TRBJ1-1 | TRBV18 | . | .